This TCR beta chain was recorded in a study of a mutant IDH1 vaccine in newly diagnosed glioma. Study in general: Prior therapy was radiotherapy, temozolomide, or both; most received both.

Time point in this sample: baseline, week 1 (first vaccination visit). Treatment reported: pre-vaccination baseline after standard-of-care therapy. Tumors from donors were new WHO grade 3 or 4 IDH1-mutant astrocytomas with ATRX loss. Study observations and caveats: Vaccine-induced immune responses occurred in roughly 95% of patients. Pseudoprogression appeared independent of alterations in top peripheral clonotypes.

Data came from immunoSEQ multiplex PCR; TCRdb stores just in-frame clones and leaves some out. The table records about 88,000 clones, about four fifths of them present only once. This clone was seen more than once but under ten times. Its antigen is unknown. Germline assignment: CDR1 MNHEY and CDR2 SVGAGI. The ends were cut back, 3 bases at V and 8 bases at J, with 13 bases in the middle. The CDR3 consists of 13 residues. The rearrangement uses TRBV6-5 and TRBJ1-2; TRBD1 is a possible D gene (5 bases). This TCR came from a man aged 35-49 years with glioma. Some clones in this sample may be carry-over from other donors' samples. The input for sequencing was PBMCs, taken from a glioma patient treated with radiotherapy, temozolomide or both. As DNA, the CDR3 is TGTGCCAGCAGTTATCGAGGGGTAGAAGGCTACACCTTC. It codes for CASSYRGVEGYTF.